This T cell receptor (beta chain) was recorded in a study of T cell clonotyping in hematopoietic cell transplantation. Findings and limits, study-wide: Higher Inverse Simpson Index values in graft donor and pretransplant recipient predicted broader posttransplant TCR diversity. At the given depth, recipient repertoires were over 95% de novo clonotypes.

The method was immunoSEQ multiplex PCR; TCRdb's version includes in-frame clones alone and lacks a portion of them. The sample records roughly 30,000 clones, 92% being singletons. As concerns this clone: Its antigen is not identified.

Samples: about 28 days before transplant, then days 30, 100 and 180 after. The sample in question was PBMCs, obtained 100 days after allogeneic stem cell transplant. The clonotype originates from a female patient aged 45-60 years who had an allogeneic stem cell transplant from a related donor, so the T cells may come from the graft donor. Some clones in this sample may be carry-over from other donors' samples.

The CDR3 here is CASTSGRRTGELFF. The CDR3 DNA follows: TGCGCCAGCACCTCGGGACGCCGGACCGGGGAGCTGTTTTTT. This sequence joins TRBV5-1 and TRBJ2-2; D could derive from TRBD1 or TRBD2 (5 bases each). Looked up from germline, CDR1 is SGHRS and CDR2 is YFSETQ. This CDR3 region has 14 residues. Deletions cut 6 bases from V and 5 bases from J, with 14 bases between.